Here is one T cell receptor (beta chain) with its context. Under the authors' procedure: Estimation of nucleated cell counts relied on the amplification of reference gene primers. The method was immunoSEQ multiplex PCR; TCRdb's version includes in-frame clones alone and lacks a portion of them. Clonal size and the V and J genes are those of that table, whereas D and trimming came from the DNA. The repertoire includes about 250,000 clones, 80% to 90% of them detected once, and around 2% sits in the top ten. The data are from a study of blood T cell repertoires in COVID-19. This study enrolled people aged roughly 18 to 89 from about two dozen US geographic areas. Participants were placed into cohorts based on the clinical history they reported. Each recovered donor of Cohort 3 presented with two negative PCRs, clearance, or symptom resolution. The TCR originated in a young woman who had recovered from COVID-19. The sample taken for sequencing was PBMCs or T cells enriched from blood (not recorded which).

This CDR3 reads CASSQIYEAFF. CDR3 DNA sequence: TGTGCCAGCAGTCAAATCTATGAAGCTTTCTTT. V gene TRBV25-1 combines with J gene TRBJ1-1; D unresolved. Trimming left V 5 bases short and J 7 bases short, with 8 bases between. This CDR3 has 11 residues. Germline lookup yields CDR1 MGHDK and CDR2 SYGVNS.